This record looks at one T cell receptor beta chain sequence and its context. Antigen unknown. This CDR3 has 13 residues. The germline V gene encodes CDR1 SQVTM and CDR2 ANQGSEA. Between the trimmed V and J ends, which lost 3 bases and 4 bases, there was a span of 11 bases. The sample belongs to a study of T cell repertoires in cytomegalovirus infection. Study background: Both recently identified HLA-C-restricted and well-studied HLA-B-restricted CMV epitopes were used in the study. Study results and caveats: Within the response measured ex vivo, HLA-C-restricted CMV-specific TCR beta clonotypes were dominant.

MiXCR, applied by TCRdb to the reads, yields one record per CDR3 protein. The sample shows about 830,000 distinct CDR3 sequences, roughly 33% of them seen only once. This sequence originates from a human donor in good health (CMV status not recorded). Some clones in this sample may be carry-over from other donors' samples. The source was cultured CD8+ T cells from PBMCs, collected from culture after CMV antigen stimulation. This chain uses TRBV29-1 with TRBJ2-3; D might be TRBD2 (5 bases). CDR3 DNA: TGCAGCGTTGAGGGGAGCTTCGCAGATACGCAGTATTTT. Its protein is CSVEGSFADTQYF.